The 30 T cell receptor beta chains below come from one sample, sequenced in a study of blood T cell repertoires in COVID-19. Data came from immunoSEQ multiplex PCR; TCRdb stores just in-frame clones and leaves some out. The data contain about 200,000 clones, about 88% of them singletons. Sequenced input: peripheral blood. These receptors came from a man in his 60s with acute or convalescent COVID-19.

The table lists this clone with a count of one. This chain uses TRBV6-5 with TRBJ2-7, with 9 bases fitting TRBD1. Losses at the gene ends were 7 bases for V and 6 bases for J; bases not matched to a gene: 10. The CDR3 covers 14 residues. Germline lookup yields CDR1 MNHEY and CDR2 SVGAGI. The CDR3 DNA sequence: TGTGCCAGCAACTCCGGGACAGGGTTACGCGAGCAGTACTTC. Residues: CASNSGTGLREQYF.

CDR3 in amino acids: CASSQLDTHHRYF. In nucleotides, the CDR3 is TGTGCCAGCAGCCAACTGGACACGCACCATCGGTACTTC. The chain carries TRBV14 and TRBJ2-7, with D tentatively TRBD1 (5 bases). This CDR3 region has 13 residues. Germline values: CDR1 SGHDN, CDR2 FVKESK. The V end was cut by 2 bases, the J end by 12 bases, with 17 bases between.

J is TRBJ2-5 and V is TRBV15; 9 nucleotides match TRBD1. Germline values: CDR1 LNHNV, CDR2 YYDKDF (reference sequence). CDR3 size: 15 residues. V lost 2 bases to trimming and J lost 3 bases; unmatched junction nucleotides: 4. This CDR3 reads CATSRRDRDKETQYF. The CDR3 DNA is TGTGCCACCAGCAGACGGGACAGGGATAAAGAGACCCAGTACTTC. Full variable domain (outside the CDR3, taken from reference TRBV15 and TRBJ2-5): DAMVIQNPRYQVTQFGKPVTLSCSQTLNHNVMYWYQQKSSQAPKLLFHYYDKDFNNEADTPDNFQSRRPNTSFCFLDIRSPGLGDTAMYLCATSRRDRDKETQYFGPGTRLLVL.

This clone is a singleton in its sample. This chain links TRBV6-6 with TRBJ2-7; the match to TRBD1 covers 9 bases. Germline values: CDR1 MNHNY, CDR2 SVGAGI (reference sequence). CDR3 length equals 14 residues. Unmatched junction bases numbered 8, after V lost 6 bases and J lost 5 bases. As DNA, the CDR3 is TGTGCCAGCAGCCCACGGACAGGGGCGAACGAGCAGTACTTC. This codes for CASSPRTGANEQYF.

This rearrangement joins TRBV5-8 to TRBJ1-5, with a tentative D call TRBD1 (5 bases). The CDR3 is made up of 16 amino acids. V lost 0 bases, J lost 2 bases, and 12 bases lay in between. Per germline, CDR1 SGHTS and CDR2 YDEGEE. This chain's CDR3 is CASSLVWGGGNQPQHF. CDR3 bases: TGTGCCAGCAGCTTGGTATGGGGGGGTGGCAATCAGCCCCAGCATTTT.

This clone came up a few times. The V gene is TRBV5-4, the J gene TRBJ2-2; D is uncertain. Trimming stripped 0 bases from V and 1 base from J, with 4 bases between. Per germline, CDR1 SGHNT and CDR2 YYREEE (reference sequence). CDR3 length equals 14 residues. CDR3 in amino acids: CASSLAQNTGELFF. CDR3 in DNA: TGTGCCAGCAGCTTGGCACAGAACACCGGGGAGCTGTTTTTT.

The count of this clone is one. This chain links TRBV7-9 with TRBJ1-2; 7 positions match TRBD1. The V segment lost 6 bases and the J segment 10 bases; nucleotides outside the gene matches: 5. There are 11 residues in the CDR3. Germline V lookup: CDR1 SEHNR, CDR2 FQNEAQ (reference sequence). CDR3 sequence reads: CASSRTGDYTF. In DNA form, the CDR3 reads TGTGCCAGCAGTCGGACAGGAGACTACACCTTC.

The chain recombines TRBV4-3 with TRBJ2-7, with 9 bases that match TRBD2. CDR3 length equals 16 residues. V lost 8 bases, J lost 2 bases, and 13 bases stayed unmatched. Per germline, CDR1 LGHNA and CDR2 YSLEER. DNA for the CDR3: TGCGCCAGCGCGGCCAGCGGGGGGACACCGCCCTACGAGCAGTACTTC. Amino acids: CASAASGGTPPYEQYF.

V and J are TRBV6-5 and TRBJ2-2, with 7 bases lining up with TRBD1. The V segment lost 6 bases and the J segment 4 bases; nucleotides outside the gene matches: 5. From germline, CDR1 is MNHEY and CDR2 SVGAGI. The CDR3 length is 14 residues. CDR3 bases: TGTGCCAGCAGAAGACAGGGCGGCACCGGGGAGCTGTTTTTT. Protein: CASRRQGGTGELFF.

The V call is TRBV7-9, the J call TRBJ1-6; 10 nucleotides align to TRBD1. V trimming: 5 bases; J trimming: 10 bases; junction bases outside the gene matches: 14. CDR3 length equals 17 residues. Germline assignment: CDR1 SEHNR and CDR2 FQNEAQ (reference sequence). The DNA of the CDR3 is TGTGCCAGCAGCCCGTGGGACAGGGGCGAGGCGGGATCACCCCTCCACTTT. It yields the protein CASSPWDRGEAGSPLHF. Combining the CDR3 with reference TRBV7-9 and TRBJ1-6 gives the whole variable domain DTGVSQNPRHKITKRGQNVTFRCDPISEHNRLYWYRQTLGQGPEFLTYFQNEAQLEKSRLLSDRFSAERPKGSFSTLEIQRTEQGDSAMYLCASSPWDRGEAGSPLHFGNGTRLTVT.

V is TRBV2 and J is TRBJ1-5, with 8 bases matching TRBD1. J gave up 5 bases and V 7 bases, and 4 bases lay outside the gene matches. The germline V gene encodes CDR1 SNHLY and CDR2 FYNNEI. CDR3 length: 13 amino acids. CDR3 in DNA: TGTGCCAGCAAAGGACAGGGTTATCAGCCCCAGCATTTT. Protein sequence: CASKGQGYQPQHF.

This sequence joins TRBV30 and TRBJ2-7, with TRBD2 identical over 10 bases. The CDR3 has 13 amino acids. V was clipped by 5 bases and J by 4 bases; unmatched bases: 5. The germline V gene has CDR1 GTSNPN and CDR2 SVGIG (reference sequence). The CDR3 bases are TGTGCCTGGGGGATGGGACTAGCGTACGAGCAGTACTTC. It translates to CAWGMGLAYEQYF.

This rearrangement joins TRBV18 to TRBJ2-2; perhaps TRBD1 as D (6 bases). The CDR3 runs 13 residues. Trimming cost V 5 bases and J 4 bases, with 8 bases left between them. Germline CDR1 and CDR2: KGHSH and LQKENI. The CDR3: CASSKDSTGELFF. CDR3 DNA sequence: TGTGCCAGCTCAAAGGACAGCACCGGGGAGCTGTTTTTT. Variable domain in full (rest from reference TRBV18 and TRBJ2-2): NAGVMQNPRHLVRRRGQEARLRCSPMKGHSHVYWYRQLPEEGLKFMVYLQKENIIDESGMPKERFSAEFPKEGPSILRIQQVVRGDSAAYFCASSKDSTGELFFGEGSRLTVL.

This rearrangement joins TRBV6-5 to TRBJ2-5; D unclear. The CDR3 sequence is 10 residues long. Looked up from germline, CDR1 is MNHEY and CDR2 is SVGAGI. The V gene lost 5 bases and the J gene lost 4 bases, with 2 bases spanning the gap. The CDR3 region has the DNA TGTGCCAGCAGTCGAGAGACCCAGTACTTC. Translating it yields CASSRETQYF.

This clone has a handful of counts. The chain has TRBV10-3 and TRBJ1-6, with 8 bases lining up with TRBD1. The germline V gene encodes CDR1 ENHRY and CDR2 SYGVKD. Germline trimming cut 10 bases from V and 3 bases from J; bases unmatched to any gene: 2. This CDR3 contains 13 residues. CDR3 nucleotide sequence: TGTGCCACCACAGGGGGCTATAATTCACCCCTCCACTTT. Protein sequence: CATTGGYNSPLHF.

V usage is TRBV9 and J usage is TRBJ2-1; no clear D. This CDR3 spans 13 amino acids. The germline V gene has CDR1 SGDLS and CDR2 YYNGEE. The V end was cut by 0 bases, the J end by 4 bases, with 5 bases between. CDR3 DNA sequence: TGTGCCAGCAGCGTAGAAGAGTACAATGAGCAGTTCTTC. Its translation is CASSVEEYNEQFF.

The CDR3 bases are TGTGCCAGCAGCCCCGGGACAGGTCACTACGAGCAGTACTTC. Amino acids: CASSPGTGHYEQYF. The chain carries TRBV3-1 (or the pseudogene TRBV3-2) and TRBJ2-7; 8 nucleotides line up with TRBD1. There are 14 residues in the CDR3. In germline, CDR1 is LGHDT, CDR2 YNNKEL (reference sequence). V lost 4 bases to trimming and J lost 3 bases; unmatched junction nucleotides: 5.

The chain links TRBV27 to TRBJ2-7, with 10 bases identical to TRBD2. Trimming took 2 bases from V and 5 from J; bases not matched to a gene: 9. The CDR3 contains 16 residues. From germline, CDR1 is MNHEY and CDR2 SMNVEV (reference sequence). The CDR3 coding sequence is TGTGCCAGCAGTTTAAACGGGTTAGCGGGGGGCCACGAGCAGTACTTC. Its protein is CASSLNGLAGGHEQYF.

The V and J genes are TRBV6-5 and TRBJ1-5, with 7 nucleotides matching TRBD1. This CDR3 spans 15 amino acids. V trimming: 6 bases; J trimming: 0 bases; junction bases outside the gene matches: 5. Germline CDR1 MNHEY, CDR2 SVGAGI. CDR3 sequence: CASRRGQNSNQPQHF. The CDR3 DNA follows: TGTGCCAGCAGAAGGGGGCAAAATAGCAATCAGCCCCAGCATTTT.

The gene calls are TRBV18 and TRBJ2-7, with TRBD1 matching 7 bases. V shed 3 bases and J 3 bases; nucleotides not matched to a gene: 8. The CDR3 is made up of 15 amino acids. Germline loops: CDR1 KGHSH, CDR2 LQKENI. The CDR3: CASSPIGAGGYEQYF. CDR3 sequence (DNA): TGTGCCAGCTCACCGATTGGGGCAGGGGGCTACGAGCAGTACTTC.

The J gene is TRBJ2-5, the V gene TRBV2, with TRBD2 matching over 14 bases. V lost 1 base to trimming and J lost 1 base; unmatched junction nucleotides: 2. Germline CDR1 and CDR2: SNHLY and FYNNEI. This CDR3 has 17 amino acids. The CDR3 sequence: CASSEGTSGGSQETQYF. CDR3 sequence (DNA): TGTGCCAGCAGTGAAGGGACTAGCGGGGGGTCCCAAGAGACCCAGTACTTC.

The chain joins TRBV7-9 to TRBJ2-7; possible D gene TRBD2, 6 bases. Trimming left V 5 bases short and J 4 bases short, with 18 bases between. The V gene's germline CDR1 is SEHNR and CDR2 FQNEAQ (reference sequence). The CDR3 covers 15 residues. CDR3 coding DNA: TGTGCCAGCAGCCCTCGACTAGGGGTTCAGTACGAGCAGTACTTC. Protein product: CASSPRLGVQYEQYF.

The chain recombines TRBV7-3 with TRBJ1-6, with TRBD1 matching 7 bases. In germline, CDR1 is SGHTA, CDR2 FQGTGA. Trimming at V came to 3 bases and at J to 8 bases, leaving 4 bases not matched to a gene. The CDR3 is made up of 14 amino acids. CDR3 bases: TGTGCCAGCAGCTTGGGTGACAGGGATTCACCCCTCCACTTT. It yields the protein CASSLGDRDSPLHF. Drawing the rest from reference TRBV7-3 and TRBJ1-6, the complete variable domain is GAGVSQTPSNKVTEKGKYVELRCDPISGHTALYWYRQSLGQGPEFLIYFQGTGAADDSGLPNDRFFAVRPEGSVSTLKIQRTERGDSAVYLCASSLGDRDSPLHFGNGTRLTVT.

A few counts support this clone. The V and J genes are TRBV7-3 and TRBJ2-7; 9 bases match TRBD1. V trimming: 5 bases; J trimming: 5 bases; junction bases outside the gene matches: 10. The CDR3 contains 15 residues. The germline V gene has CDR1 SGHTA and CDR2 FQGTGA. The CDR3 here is CASSPWGTGRDEQYF. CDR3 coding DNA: TGTGCCAGCAGCCCCTGGGGGACAGGGCGCGACGAGCAGTACTTC.

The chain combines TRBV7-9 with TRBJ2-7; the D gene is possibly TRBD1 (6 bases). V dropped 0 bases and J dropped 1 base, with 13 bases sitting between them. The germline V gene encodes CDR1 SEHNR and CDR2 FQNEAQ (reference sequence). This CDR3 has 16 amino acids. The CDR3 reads CASSLALSGDSYEQYF. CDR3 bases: TGTGCCAGCAGCTTAGCGTTGTCAGGGGATTCCTACGAGCAGTACTTC. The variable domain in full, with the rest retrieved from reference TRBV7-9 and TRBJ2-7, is DTGVSQNPRHKITKRGQNVTFRCDPISEHNRLYWYRQTLGQGPEFLTYFQNEAQLEKSRLLSDRFSAERPKGSFSTLEIQRTEQGDSAMYLCASSLALSGDSYEQYFGPGTRLTVT.

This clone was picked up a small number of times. The CDR3 reads CAGHPRGDIKGQPLHF. The DNA of the CDR3 is TGTGCCGGACACCCCAGGGGGGACATTAAGGGGCAACCCCTCCACTTT. This chain uses TRBV30 with TRBJ1-6, with 7 nucleotides matching TRBD1. Trimming removed 8 bases from V and 12 bases from J; junction bases left unmatched: 22. Germline V gene lookup returns CDR1 GTSNPN and CDR2 SVGIG (reference sequence). The CDR3 length is 16 residues.

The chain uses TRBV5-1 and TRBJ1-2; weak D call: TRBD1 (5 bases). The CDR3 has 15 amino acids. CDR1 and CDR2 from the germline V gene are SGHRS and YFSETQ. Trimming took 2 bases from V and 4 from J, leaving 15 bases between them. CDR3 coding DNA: TGCGCCAGCAGCTTCGGTCTCCGTCAGGGCTATGGCTACACCTTC. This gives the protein CASSFGLRQGYGYTF.

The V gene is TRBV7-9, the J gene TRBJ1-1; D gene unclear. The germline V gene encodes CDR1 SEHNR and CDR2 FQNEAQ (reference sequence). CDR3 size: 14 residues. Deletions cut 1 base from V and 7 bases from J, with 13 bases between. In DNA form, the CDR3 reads TGTGCCAGCAGCTTAGAAATCGCACGGGTTGAAGCTTTCTTT. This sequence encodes CASSLEIARVEAFF.

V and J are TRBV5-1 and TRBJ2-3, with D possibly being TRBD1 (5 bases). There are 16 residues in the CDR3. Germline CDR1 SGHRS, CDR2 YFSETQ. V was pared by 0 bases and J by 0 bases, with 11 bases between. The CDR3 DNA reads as TGCGCCAGCAGCTTGGAACCTCAGGGTAGCACAGATACGCAGTATTTT. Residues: CASSLEPQGSTDTQYF.

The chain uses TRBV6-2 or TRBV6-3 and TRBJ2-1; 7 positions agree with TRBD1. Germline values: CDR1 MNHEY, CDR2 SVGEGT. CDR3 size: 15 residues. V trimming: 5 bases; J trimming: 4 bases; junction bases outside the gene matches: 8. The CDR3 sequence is CASSITGTAYNEQFF. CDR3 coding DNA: TGTGCCAGCAGTATCACCGGGACAGCATACAATGAGCAGTTCTTC.